The present entry profiles one T cell receptor beta chain with its context. V lost 1 base to trimming and J lost 7 bases, with 14 bases between them. The V gene's germline CDR1 is SEHNR and CDR2 FQNEAQ (reference sequence). This CDR3 has 16 amino acids. This sample is part of a study of blood T cell repertoires in COVID-19. Overall study: Some COVID-19 samples were acute and others convalescent; all came from the United States, Italy and Spain. Sources were T cells, B-cell-depleted T cells, or PBMCs; the material itself was cDNA or gDNA.

Across under 25 US areas, participants ranged in age from roughly 18 to 95 years. Source study methods: Amplification of reference gene primers provided the estimated nucleated cell counts. Assay: immunoSEQ multiplex PCR; the TCRdb copy retains only in-frame clones and omits some. That table is the source of V, J and clone size, and D and trimming were worked out from the DNA. The sample has 350,000 to 450,000 clones; more than 80% are singletons. The receptor was derived from a man aged 30 to 45 who had recovered from COVID-19. The genes are TRBV7-9 and TRBJ1-6, with TRBD1 as a possible D gene (6 bases). Sequencing was carried out using PBMCs or T cells enriched from blood (not recorded which). The CDR3 is CASSLVRGGLNSPLHF. The CDR3 DNA is TGTGCCAGCAGCTTAGTGCGAGGGGGATTGAATTCACCCCTCCACTTT.